Following are 27 T cell receptor beta chains from one sample sequenced in a study of cytomegalovirus exposure and HLA in healthy donors. 60 Vbeta and 13 Jbeta primers were used in PCR. Some clones are missing from TCRdb's copy, which holds only in-frame ones; the method was immunoSEQ multiplex PCR. The table includes about 140,000 clones, 60% to 85% detected once. Sequencing was carried out using PBMCs. These receptors came from a male donor in good health and CMV-seronegative.

J is TRBJ2-2 and V is TRBV4-2, with 7 nucleotides matching TRBD2. Germline V lookup: CDR1 LGHNA, CDR2 YNFKEQ. J was trimmed by 8 bases and V by 0 bases; bases with no gene match: 9. The CDR3 is made up of 16 amino acids. CDR3 sequence: CASSQDLGGGEGELFF. CDR3 nucleotides: TGTGCCAGCAGCCAAGATCTCGGCGGGGGAGAGGGGGAGCTGTTTTTT.

The chain employs TRBV27 and TRBJ2-5; 11 bases are a match to TRBD2. This CDR3 is built from 16 residues. Trimming took 5 bases from V and 0 from J; bases not matched to a gene: 5. Germline CDR1 MNHEY, CDR2 SMNVEV (reference sequence). CDR3 DNA sequence: TGTGCCAGCAGTCCTATAGCGGGGGGGTACCAAGAGACCCAGTACTTC. Its protein product is CASSPIAGGYQETQYF.

There are a few counts of this clone. The V gene is TRBV6-5, the J gene TRBJ1-1; D unresolved. The CDR3 contains 15 residues. The V end was cut by 0 bases, the J end by 0 bases, with 8 bases between. The V gene's germline CDR1 is MNHEY and CDR2 SVGAGI. CDR3 DNA sequence: TGTGCCAGCAGTTACTCCAGGTCGGTGAACACTGAAGCTTTCTTT. Translation gives CASSYSRSVNTEAFF.

The chain links TRBV6-1 to TRBJ1-3; no clear D. CDR3 length: 13 amino acids. Germline CDR1 is MNHNS and CDR2 is SASEGT. Trimming left V 3 bases short and J 4 bases short, with 7 bases between. Written as DNA, the CDR3 is TGTGCCAGCAGTGACAGGTCCGGAAACACCATATATTTT. This sequence encodes CASSDRSGNTIYF.

The chain employs TRBV6-5 and TRBJ2-7; the D gene is possibly TRBD1 (6 bases). V was clipped by 0 bases and J by 4 bases, with 7 bases between them. Germline values: CDR1 MNHEY, CDR2 SVGAGI. This CDR3 has 13 residues. CDR3 region: CASSYSRGYEQYF. The CDR3 DNA follows: TGTGCCAGCAGTTACTCCAGGGGTTACGAGCAGTACTTC.

Details on this clone: Relative to the germline gene, one junction end is altered; a read error may explain this. The CDR3 nucleotides are TGTGCTAGCAGCTTAGAGGCAGGGGGTGCAGAGACCCAGTACTTC. It translates to CASSLEAGGAETQYF. The chain is built from TRBV7-7 and TRBJ2-5; TRBD1 agrees at 7 bases. The CDR3 has 15 residues. Germline values: CDR1 SSHAT, CDR2 FNYEAQ (reference sequence).

The V gene is TRBV14, the J gene TRBJ2-7, with 7 bases identical to TRBD1. V was clipped by 1 base and J by 2 bases; unmatched bases: 8. The CDR3 runs to 16 residues. Germline loops: CDR1 SGHDN, CDR2 FVKESK. The CDR3 DNA follows: TGTGCCAGCAGCCAAGTCCCCCGGGACAGACCCTACGAGCAGTACTTC. Translation: CASSQVPRDRPYEQYF.

The chain carries TRBV7-9 and TRBJ1-6; weak D call: TRBD1 (5 bases). This CDR3 is 15 amino acids long. Trimming removed 3 bases at V and 7 bases at J, with 13 bases between. CDR1 SEHNR and CDR2 FQNEAQ come from the germline V gene (reference sequence). DNA for the CDR3: TGTGCCAGCAGCTTTTCGGGAGGGGAGAATTCACCCCTCCACTTT. Protein: CASSFSGGENSPLHF.

V usage is TRBV4-3 and J usage is TRBJ2-7, with 9 nucleotides matching TRBD1. The J segment lost 3 bases and the V segment lost 0 bases, leaving 3 bases of the junction unmatched. The V gene's germline CDR1 is LGHNA and CDR2 YSLEER. This CDR3 spans 15 amino acids. The CDR3 reads CASSQDKGQGYEQYF. Here the CDR3 DNA reads TGCGCCAGCAGCCAAGATAAGGGACAGGGCTACGAGCAGTACTTC.

The chain employs TRBV7-9 and TRBJ2-7; D is perhaps TRBD1 (5 bases). V dropped 1 base and J dropped 4 bases, with 11 bases sitting between them. From germline, CDR1 is SEHNR and CDR2 FQNEAQ (reference sequence). The length of the CDR3 is 14 residues. The CDR3 coding sequence is TGTGCCAGCAGCTTAGTCGCAGGGATTTACGAGCAGTACTTC. Translating it yields CASSLVAGIYEQYF.

This chain joins TRBV12-5 and TRBJ1-1; TRBD1 matches 7 bases. Germline CDR1 and CDR2: LGHNT and FRNRAP. V dropped 4 bases and J dropped 3; count of bases not matched to a gene: 2. The CDR3 has 13 amino acids. CDR3 nucleotide sequence: TGTGCTAGTGGTTACAGGGGAGACACTGAAGCTTTCTTT. The encoded protein is CASGYRGDTEAFF.

The chain has TRBV12-5 and TRBJ1-3; tentatively, D is TRBD1 (6 bases). CDR1 and CDR2 from the germline V gene are LGHNT and FRNRAP. The ends were cut back, 1 base at V and 0 bases at J, with 10 bases in the middle. The CDR3 extends over 16 amino acids. CDR3 DNA: TGTGCTAGTGGTTTGGGTGAGGGGGTCTCTGGAAACACCATATATTTT. Translating gives CASGLGEGVSGNTIYF.

J is TRBJ2-7 and V is TRBV10-3; the match to TRBD2 covers 8 bases. The junction had 7 bases not matched to a gene; V was cut back by 3 bases and J by 6 bases. Germline V CDR1 and CDR2: ENHRY, SYGVKD. CDR3 size: 14 residues. CDR3 region: CAISDVGRATEQYF. CDR3 bases: TGTGCCATCAGTGACGTCGGGAGGGCCACCGAGCAGTACTTC.

This chain joins TRBV5-1 and TRBJ2-1; 9 bases match TRBD1. Germline lookup yields CDR1 SGHRS and CDR2 YFSETQ. Germline trimming cut 4 bases from V and 3 bases from J; bases unmatched to any gene: 11. The CDR3 runs 17 residues. CDR3 in DNA: TGCGCCAGCAGCCGCTCGACCGGGACAGGGTTCTACAATGAGCAGTTCTTC. Residues: CASSRSTGTGFYNEQFF.

The chain combines TRBV9 with TRBJ1-1; possible D gene TRBD1, 5 bases. This CDR3 contains 13 residues. The germline CDR1 and CDR2 sequences are SGDLS and YYNGEE. The ends were cut back, 0 bases at V and 10 bases at J, with 13 bases in the middle. CDR3 DNA sequence: TGTGCCAGCAGCGTAGTTAAGGGAGGGACAGCTTTCTTT. This sequence encodes CASSVVKGGTAFF.

The chain uses TRBV5-1 and TRBJ2-1; the D gene is possibly TRBD1 (6 bases). The CDR3 is 14 residues long. Germline CDR1 and CDR2: SGHRS and YFSETQ. The ends were cut back, 1 base at V and 9 bases at J, with 14 bases in the middle. The CDR3 here is CASSLKARGGEQFF. The CDR3 DNA sequence: TGCGCCAGCAGCTTGAAAGCCAGGGGTGGTGAGCAGTTCTTC.

J is TRBJ2-3 and V is TRBV6-1, with D perhaps matching TRBD2 (6 bases). Trimming shortened V by 4 bases and J by 2 bases, and 13 bases separated the two germline ends. This CDR3 comprises 15 residues. Germline V CDR1 and CDR2: MNHNS, SASEGT. The CDR3 region is CASSGRGLFTDTQYF. In nucleotides, the CDR3 is TGTGCCAGCAGTGGAAGGGGACTGTTCACAGATACGCAGTATTTT.

The V call is TRBV5-4, the J call TRBJ2-1; TRBD2 is a possible D gene (6 bases). Per germline, CDR1 SGHNT and CDR2 YYREEE (reference sequence). The V end lost 10 bases, the J end lost 1 base, and 15 bases lay between the germline ends. The CDR3 contains 14 residues. The CDR3 reads CALEGSGSYNEQFF. The CDR3 region has the DNA TGTGCCCTAGAGGGAAGCGGGTCCTACAATGAGCAGTTCTTC.

This clone was recorded a few times. CDR3 region: CASSILGQVKNEQFF. CDR3 sequence (DNA): TGTGCCAGTAGTATACTGGGACAGGTTAAAAATGAGCAGTTCTTC. The rearrangement links TRBV19 to TRBJ2-1, with 8 nucleotides matching TRBD1. Germline V gene sequence: CDR1 LNHDA, CDR2 SQIVND (reference sequence). The length of the CDR3 is 15 residues. V was clipped by 2 bases and J by 7 bases; unmatched bases: 7.

A remark on this clone: A read error may account for a junction end that differs from germline. This sequence joins TRBV7-7 and TRBJ2-5; possible D gene TRBD2, 5 bases. Looked up from germline, CDR1 is SSHAT and CDR2 is FNYEAQ (reference sequence). The CDR3 loop spans 19 amino acids. As DNA, the CDR3 is TGTGCTAGCAGCTTAATCAAGGCGAGACTAACTTCATCCAAGAGACCCCAGTACTTC. Protein product: CASSLIKARLTSSKRPQYF.

This clone was observed a few times. The gene calls are TRBV5-1 and TRBJ1-2; D gene unclear. The V end lost 1 base, the J end lost 0 bases, and 22 bases lay between the germline ends. From germline, CDR1 is SGHRS and CDR2 YFSETQ. The CDR3 consists of 19 residues. The CDR3 DNA follows: TGCGCCAGCAGCTTGTCAGGTCATATCCCAAGAGAAGCTAACTATGGCTACACCTTC. Protein product: CASSLSGHIPREANYGYTF.

V usage is TRBV6-7 and J usage is TRBJ1-1; tentative D call: TRBD1 (6 bases). TRBV6-7 is given ORF status, its function remaining uncertain. The CDR3 covers 21 residues. V dropped 6 bases and J dropped 1 base, with 33 bases sitting between them. The CDR3 DNA sequence: TGTGCCAGCAGGACGACTACGGGACATAGTAATATGAACAGACCGAACACTGAAGCTTTCTTT. This gives the protein CASRTTTGHSNMNRPNTEAFF.

This clone has a handful of counts. CDR3 loop: CSVEGVAANTYEQYF. The CDR3 DNA reads as TGCAGCGTTGAAGGGGTAGCGGCCAACACCTACGAGCAGTACTTC. The J gene is TRBJ2-7, the V gene TRBV29-1, with TRBD2 as a possible D gene (6 bases). Germline V lookup: CDR1 SQVTM, CDR2 ANQGSEA. Deletions cut 1 base from V and 2 bases from J, with 15 bases between. This CDR3 has 15 residues.

This chain connects TRBV7-9 to TRBJ1-3, with 8 bases aligning to TRBD1. This CDR3 has 14 residues. From germline, CDR1 is SEHNR and CDR2 FQNEAQ (reference sequence). After removal of 3 bases from V and 4 bases from J, the junction contained 2 bases not matched to a gene. The CDR3 bases are TGTGCCAGCAGCTTTTGGACAGGGGGAAACACCATATATTTT. Translated, it gives CASSFWTGGNTIYF.

The chain combines TRBV7-6 with TRBJ2-1, with a tentative D call TRBD2 (6 bases). The CDR3 runs 15 residues. V lost 7 bases, J lost 0 bases, and 13 bases lay in between. Looked up from germline, CDR1 is SGHVS and CDR2 is FNYEAQ. Written as DNA, the CDR3 is TGTGCCAGCACCCGGGACTTCAGCTCCTACAATGAGCAGTTCTTC. It encodes CASTRDFSSYNEQFF.

This chain connects TRBV30 to TRBJ2-1, with D unclear. This CDR3 spans 12 amino acids. CDR1 is GTSNPN, CDR2 SVGIG, per germline (reference sequence). Between the trimmed V and J ends, which lost 3 bases and 5 bases, there was a span of 8 bases. CDR3 amino acids: CAWSSVHNEQFF. CDR3 coding DNA: TGTGCCTGGAGCTCCGTTCACAATGAGCAGTTCTTC.

J is TRBJ2-7 and V is TRBV30; D is ambiguous. The CDR3 has 16 amino acids. V shed 2 bases and J shed 4 bases, with 21 bases lying between them. Germline CDR1 and CDR2: GTSNPN and SVGIG (reference sequence). In nucleotides, the CDR3 is TGTGCCTGGAGTAGAGTTTCATACCAAAACGGGTACGAGCAGTACTTC. It encodes CAWSRVSYQNGYEQYF.